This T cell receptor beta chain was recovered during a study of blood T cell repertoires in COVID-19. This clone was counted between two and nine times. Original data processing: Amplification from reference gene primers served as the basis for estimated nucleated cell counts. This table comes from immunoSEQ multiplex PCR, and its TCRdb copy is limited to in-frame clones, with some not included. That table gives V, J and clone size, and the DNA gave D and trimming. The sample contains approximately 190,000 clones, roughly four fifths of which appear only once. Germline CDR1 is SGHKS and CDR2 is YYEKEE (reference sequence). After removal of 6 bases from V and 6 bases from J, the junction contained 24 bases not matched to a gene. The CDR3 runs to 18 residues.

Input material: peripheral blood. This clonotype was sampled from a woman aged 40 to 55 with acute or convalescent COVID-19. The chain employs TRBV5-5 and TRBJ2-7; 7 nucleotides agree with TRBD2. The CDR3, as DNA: TGTGCCAGCACCCACGGCTGGCTTATTGGACTAGGATACGGCGAGCAGTACTTC. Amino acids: CASTHGWLIGLGYGEQYF.